This TCR beta chain emerged from a study of T cells in women clearing cervical HPV infection. Note on this clone: The CDR3 extends 3 residues past the end of the read, so its final part is completed from the germline J gene.

CDR1 is LNHDA, CDR2 SQIVND, per germline (reference sequence). The CDR3 runs to 14 residues. The V and J ends lost 10 bases and 8 bases, in that order; junction bases with no gene match: 8. The method was immunoSEQ multiplex PCR; TCRdb's version includes in-frame clones alone and lacks a portion of them. This table lists tens of thousands of clones. V is TRBV19 and J is TRBJ2-1; 13 positions match TRBD2. Sequenced material: blood buffy coat. This clonotype was obtained from a woman between 18 and 75 years old with a cervical HPV16 infection that either progressed to CIN3+ or cleared (not recorded which). CDR3 amino acids: CATRTSGSGDEQFF. Incomplete CDR3 DNA: TGTGCCACGCGGACTAGCGGGAGTGGGGATGAG.